The clone carrying this T cell receptor beta chain was counted between two and nine times. The antigen is not known. The sample comes from a study of cytomegalovirus exposure and HLA in healthy donors. Study conclusions and caveats: Being productive about 87% or about 30% of the time was typical of most TCR beta V segments in an earlier analysis. In vitro checks showed that a few CMV-associated chains really do target CMV antigens.

Amplification used 60 Vbeta primers and 13 Jbeta primers. Method: immunoSEQ multiplex PCR; TCRdb's copy keeps in-frame clones and lacks some. The sample lists roughly 100,000 clones; roughly 15% were seen once. Whereas donors were nominally healthy upon sampling, unrecorded immune exposures were probable. Sequencing was done on a sample of PBMCs. The source of this sequence is a female donor in good health and CMV-seronegative.

The CDR3 coding sequence is TGTGCCAGCAGCGCCCCCGGTAGCGGGAGATCCTACGAGCAGTACTTC. Protein product: CASSAPGSGRSYEQYF. This chain links TRBV13 with TRBJ2-7, with TRBD2 identical over 9 bases. The CDR3 runs to 16 residues. The germline V gene has CDR1 PRHDT and CDR2 FYEKMQ (reference sequence). Unmatched junction bases numbered 9, after V lost 5 bases and J lost 1 base.